Sequencing of this TCR beta chain was carried out in a study of CD8 T cells in ankylosing spondylitis. Study results and limitations: Reported data indicate significant enrichment of disease-linked clones within matched ankylosing spondylitis synovial fluid.

Trimming removed 6 bases from V and 7 bases from J, with 21 bases in between. CDR1 is DFQATT, CDR2 SNEGSKA, per germline (reference sequence). The CDR3 totals 14 residues. Quantitative 5'-RACE was performed with molecular barcodes, and it yielded the TCR beta libraries. TCRdb recomputed calls from the 5' RACE reads with MiXCR, one row per CDR3 protein. The data hold 300,000 to 350,000 distinct CDR3 sequences, with about 20% observed a single time. This clonotype was found many times. Its specificity is not known. The TCR originated in a female donor with ankylosing spondylitis or in good health (not recorded which). The chain couples TRBV20-1 to TRBJ1-2; no firm D call. The sequenced sample consisted of blood, either unsorted or a sorted T cell fraction (not recorded which). CDR3 DNA: TGCAGTGCCCCATACCGGGCCGGAGTGGGTGGCTACACCTTC. Its translation is CSAPYRAGVGGYTF.